This T cell receptor (beta chain) was captured by sequencing in a study of OX40 agonist ivuxolimab in advanced cancers. Study-level background: The drug used for patients, ivuxolimab, was an agonistic anti-OX40 (CD134) antibody. Study findings and constraints: Blood T cells, both CD4+ and CD8+, expanded clonally by week 6 at 0.1 to 3.0 mg/kg. No determination was made of the antigen specificity of the expanded peripheral T cells. Expanded clones were, on average, more numerous among CD8+ T cells than CD4+.

Measured with immunoSEQ multiplex PCR; TCRdb has only the in-frame clones, and not every one. This sample carries about 150,000 clones, 94% of them seen once, and the ten largest clones take about 0.31%. This CDR3 region has 14 residues. Trimming cost V 5 bases and J 8 bases; bases outside gene matches: 9. Germline CDR1 reads SGHAT; CDR2 reads FQNNGV. As regards this clone: No antigen is known for it.

Sample: CD4+ or CD8+ T cells sorted from blood, taken in a trial of the OX40 agonist ivuxolimab. This TCR was recovered from an adult with an advanced solid tumor such as melanoma, head and neck, liver or kidney cancer. This chain uses TRBV11-2 with TRBJ2-3, with 8 bases identical to TRBD2. The CDR3: CASSPRGGTGTQYF. The DNA for the CDR3 is TGTGCCAGCAGCCCTCGGGGGGGCACGGGTACGCAGTATTTT. Full variable domain (rest looked up from reference TRBV11-2 and TRBJ2-3): EAGVAQSPRYKIIEKRQSVAFWCNPISGHATLYWYQQILGQGPKLLIQFQNNGVVDDSQLPKDRFSAERLKGVDSTLKIQPAKLEDSAVYLCASSPRGGTGTQYFGPGTRLTVL.